These 28 T cell receptor beta chains originate from one sample sequenced in a study of response to subunit inactivated influenza vaccine. TCRdb redid the calling of the RT-PCR reads with MiXCR, one entry per CDR3 protein. The data contain about 830,000 distinct CDR3 sequences, less than 20% of them singletons. The sequencing here drew on PBMCs from blood, taken 5 days after vaccination. The receptors here all came from a man in his fifties or sixties who received an inactivated influenza vaccine.

This clonotype was seen many times. The chain has TRBV12-3 or TRBV12-4 and TRBJ1-1, with D maybe TRBD1 (6 bases). The ends were cut back, 3 bases at V and 4 bases at J, with 21 bases in the middle. The CDR3 spans 17 residues. CDR3 nucleotide sequence: TGTGCCAGCAGTTTCAATCTCGGGGGGCCGGTGGGCACTGAAGCTTTCTTT. It encodes CASSFNLGGPVGTEAFF.

This chain links TRBV4-2 with TRBJ1-2; a weak D match, TRBD1 (5 bases). Trimming took 0 bases from V and 1 from J, leaving 9 bases between them. Per the germline V gene, CDR1 is LGHNA and CDR2 is YNFKEQ. The CDR3 runs 15 residues. CDR3 in DNA: TGTGCCAGCAGCCAAGAATCTAGGGGTAACTATGGCTACACCTTC. Its translation: CASSQESRGNYGYTF.

This clonotype was found a few times. This chain joins TRBV6-1 and TRBJ2-2; 10 bases are a match to TRBD2. The CDR3 has 14 residues. With V trimmed by 10 bases and J by 4 bases, 6 bases remained unmatched. From germline, CDR1 is MNHNS and CDR2 SASEGT. The CDR3 DNA follows: TGTGCCACGAGACTAGCGGGCCGCACCGGGGAGCTGTTTTTT. It specifies CATRLAGRTGELFF.

J is TRBJ2-7 and V is TRBV5-1; D is possibly TRBD1 or TRBD2 (5 bases each). The V end was cut by 2 bases, the J end by 3 bases, with 12 bases between. This CDR3 comprises 14 residues. Germline CDR1 is SGHRS and CDR2 is YFSETQ. CDR3 amino acids: CASSFTGTIYEQYF. For the CDR3, the DNA is TGCGCCAGCAGCTTCACCGGGACCATCTACGAGCAGTACTTC. Complete variable domain (other parts from reference TRBV5-1 and TRBJ2-7): KAGVTQTPRYLIKTRGQQVTLSCSPISGHRSVSWYQQTPGQGLQFLFEYFSETQRNKGNFPGRFSGRQFSNSRSEMNVSTLELGDSALYLCASSFTGTIYEQYFGPGTRLTVT.

This clonotype came up a few times. V and J are TRBV20-1 and TRBJ2-2; D is unresolved. The V end was cut by 2 bases, the J end by 4 bases, with 11 bases between. Germline values: CDR1 DFQATT, CDR2 SNEGSKA (reference sequence). The CDR3 totals 14 residues. CDR3 sequence reads: CSARHQTLTGELFF. DNA for the CDR3: TGCAGTGCTAGACATCAGACGCTCACCGGGGAGCTGTTTTTT.

There are a few counts of this clonotype. The V and J genes are TRBV4-1 and TRBJ2-3; no clear D. The V gene's germline CDR1 is MGHRA and CDR2 YSYEKL. Trimming left V 4 bases short and J 1 base short, with 15 bases between. The CDR3 has 16 amino acids. The CDR3: CASSLWTTTGTDTQYF. DNA of the CDR3: TGCGCCAGCAGCCTTTGGACCACCACAGGCACAGATACGCAGTATTTT.

The table lists this clonotype with a few counts. Since a much larger clone is just one base distant, this may be a read error. The chain recombines TRBV28 with TRBJ1-6; tentative D call: TRBD1 (5 bases). This CDR3 is built from 12 residues. Germline loops: CDR1 MDHEN, CDR2 SYDVKM. Between the trimmed V and J ends, which lost 2 bases and 9 bases, there was a span of 5 bases. The CDR3 loop reads CASSLTGSPLHF. The CDR3 nucleotides read TGTGCCAGCAGTTTAACAGGTTCACCCCTCCACTTT.

This clonotype turned up a few times. This rearrangement joins TRBV4-2 to TRBJ2-1; TRBD2 matches at 9 bases. Germline lookup yields CDR1 LGHNA and CDR2 YNFKEQ. The CDR3 totals 17 residues. Trimming cost V 1 base and J 1 base; bases outside gene matches: 5. CDR3 region: CASSQGSGRTSYNEQFF. The CDR3 DNA reads TGTGCCAGCAGCCAAGGTAGCGGGAGAACGTCCTACAATGAGCAGTTCTTC.

The chain joins TRBV11-1 to TRBJ2-6, with D perhaps TRBD2 (5 bases). V gave up 5 bases and J gave up 13 bases, with 12 bases separating them. The germline V gene has CDR1 SGHAT and CDR2 FQDESV (reference sequence). The CDR3 runs 12 residues. The CDR3 spells CASSLGKEVLTF. Written as DNA, the CDR3 is TGTGCCAGCAGCCTCGGGAAGGAGGTCCTGACTTTC.

This chain links TRBV7-9 with TRBJ1-1; no firm D call. Between the trimmed V and J ends, which lost 7 bases and 3 bases, there was a span of 9 bases. This CDR3 is 12 amino acids long. Germline V gene sequence: CDR1 SEHNR, CDR2 FQNEAQ (reference sequence). The CDR3 nucleotides are TGTGCCAGCAAACCCCGGGACACTGAAGCTTTCTTT. Protein sequence: CASKPRDTEAFF.

The V call is TRBV29-1, the J call TRBJ2-7, with D possibly TRBD1 on 5 matching bases. Germline CDR1 reads SQVTM; CDR2 reads ANQGSEA. This CDR3 region has 12 residues. The V end was cut by 4 bases, the J end by 2 bases, with 9 bases between. The CDR3 DNA is TGCAGCGTTGGGACACGAGCCTACGAGCAGTACTTC. Translating it yields CSVGTRAYEQYF.

This clonotype was counted a few times. The genes are TRBV24-1 and TRBJ2-1; 7 bases are a match to TRBD2. CDR3 length: 19 residues. Germline V gene lookup returns CDR1 KGHDR and CDR2 SFDVKD. The V gene end was trimmed by 2 bases and the J gene end by 1 base; junction bases not matched to a gene: 13. The CDR3 region has the DNA TGTGCCACCAGTGATTGGGGGGGGGGTTTCGGGGCGTCCTACAATGAGCAGTTCTTC. This codes for CATSDWGGGFGASYNEQFF.

The CDR3 sequence: CASSLTPGPYEQYF. Here the CDR3 DNA reads TGTGCCAGCAGCTTAACGCCAGGTCCCTACGAGCAGTACTTC. This chain connects TRBV7-3 to TRBJ2-7; no firm D call. The germline CDR1 and CDR2 sequences are SGHTA and FQGTGA. CDR3 length: 14 residues. Trimming pared 0 bases from V and 2 bases from J, leaving 8 bases between.

V gene TRBV7-6 combines with J gene TRBJ2-7; TRBD1 aligns across 9 bases. The CDR3 runs 13 residues. CDR1 is SGHVS, CDR2 FNYEAQ, per germline. V trimming: 4 bases; J trimming: 6 bases; junction bases outside the gene matches: 4. CDR3 loop: CASSSGQGTEQYF. The CDR3 nucleotides read TGTGCCAGCAGCTCCGGACAGGGGACCGAGCAGTACTTC.

This clonotype turned up a few times. The V and J genes are TRBV5-5 and TRBJ2-1, with 11 bases that match TRBD1. Trimming took 4 bases from V and 7 from J; bases not matched to a gene: 10. Germline V gives CDR1 SGHKS, CDR2 YYEKEE (reference sequence). This CDR3 is 16 amino acids long. The CDR3 DNA is TGTGCCAGCAGCCAAGGACAGGGGGCCATTGTGAATGAGCAGTTCTTC. Translation gives CASSQGQGAIVNEQFF. Based on the CDR3 plus reference TRBV5-5 and TRBJ2-1, the full variable domain is DAGVTQSPTHLIKTRGQQVTLRCSPISGHKSVSWYQQVLGQGPQFIFQYYEKEERGRGNFPDRFSARQFPNYSSELNVNALLLGDSALYLCASSQGQGAIVNEQFFGPGTRLTVL.

This clonotype occurred a few times. The rearrangement uses TRBV9 and TRBJ1-1; unclear D gene. V shed 0 bases and J shed 0 bases, with 9 bases lying between them. This CDR3 contains 15 residues. CDR1 SGDLS and CDR2 YYNGEE come from the germline V gene. The CDR3 loop is CASSVAQVMNTEAFF. For the CDR3, the DNA is TGTGCCAGCAGCGTAGCCCAGGTAATGAACACTGAAGCTTTCTTT.

The V gene is TRBV24-1, the J gene TRBJ2-5, with D maybe TRBD1 (6 bases). The CDR3 has 15 amino acids. The germline V gene has CDR1 KGHDR and CDR2 SFDVKD. V was shortened by 4 bases and J by 5 bases, with 16 bases between the two germline ends. In DNA form, the CDR3 reads TGTGCCACCAGTGAAACCGACAGGTTCAAGGAGACCCAGTACTTC. This codes for CATSETDRFKETQYF.

There are many counts of this clonotype. The chain joins TRBV12-3 or TRBV12-4 to TRBJ2-5; D is uncertain. The CDR3 sequence is 13 residues long. Between the trimmed V and J ends, which lost 1 base and 4 bases, there was a span of 7 bases. CDR3 amino acids: CASSLGPIETQYF. The CDR3 DNA is TGTGCCAGCAGTTTAGGCCCCATAGAGACCCAGTACTTC.

The CDR3: CSALTPFSGESGELFF. DNA of the CDR3: TGCAGTGCTTTGACACCCTTTAGCGGGGAATCCGGGGAGCTGTTTTTT. The chain is built from TRBV20-1 and TRBJ2-2; 8 bases are shared with TRBD2. This CDR3 has 16 amino acids. Trimming at V came to 5 bases and at J to 6 bases, leaving 14 bases not matched to a gene. Germline assignment: CDR1 DFQATT and CDR2 SNEGSKA (reference sequence).

The chain employs TRBV7-9 and TRBJ2-5; 9 bases are a match to TRBD1. Germline CDR1 SEHNR, CDR2 FQNEAQ (reference sequence). The CDR3 has 16 amino acids. The V and J ends lost 5 bases and 3 bases, in that order; junction bases with no gene match: 10. The CDR3 spells CASSHRDRAEKETQYF. The CDR3 DNA reads TGTGCCAGCAGCCATCGGGACAGGGCAGAGAAAGAGACCCAGTACTTC. Full variable domain (remainder filled in from reference TRBV7-9 and TRBJ2-5): DTGVSQNPRHKITKRGQNVTFRCDPISEHNRLYWYRQTLGQGPEFLTYFQNEAQLEKSRLLSDRFSAERPKGSFSTLEIQRTEQGDSAMYLCASSHRDRAEKETQYFGPGTRLLVL.

This clonotype was found once. The chain recombines TRBV4-3 with TRBJ2-7; D not certain. CDR3 length: 15 residues. Germline lookup yields CDR1 LGHNA and CDR2 YSLEER. The V and J ends lost 0 bases and 0 bases respectively, with 9 bases between them. CDR3 region: CASSQDFVYSYEQYF. The CDR3 coding sequence is TGCGCCAGCAGCCAAGATTTTGTCTACTCCTACGAGCAGTACTTC.

This clonotype was recorded at least ten times. The J gene is TRBJ2-1, the V gene TRBV6-2 or TRBV6-3, with D possibly called TRBD1 or TRBD2 (5 bases each). Germline assignment: CDR1 MNHEY and CDR2 SVGEGT. This CDR3 spans 11 amino acids. V shed 8 bases and J shed 10 bases, with 12 bases lying between them. The CDR3 DNA sequence: TGTGCCAGCGTGAGCAGGGACGAGCAGTTCTTC. Protein product: CASVSRDEQFF.

The rearrangement uses TRBV12-3 or TRBV12-4 and TRBJ1-2; maybe TRBD1 (6 bases). The CDR3 sequence is 14 residues long. V was pared by 3 bases and J by 7 bases, with 15 bases between. CDR3: CASSLNWGALGYTF. CDR3 DNA: TGTGCCAGCAGTTTGAATTGGGGGGCGCTTGGCTACACCTTC.

The V gene is TRBV7-8, the J gene TRBJ2-1, with 10 bases identical to TRBD2. Trimming cost V 6 bases and J 5 bases; bases outside gene matches: 7. This CDR3 has 15 residues. Germline CDR1 SGHVS, CDR2 FQNEAQ. The CDR3 sequence is CASSYSGGSHNEQFF. CDR3 in DNA: TGTGCCAGCAGTTATAGCGGGGGGAGCCACAATGAGCAGTTCTTC.

To note about this clonotype: One base away lies a much larger clone, so this may be a sequencing read error. The gene calls are TRBV12-3 or TRBV12-4 and TRBJ1-5; D unclear. There are 12 residues in the CDR3. The CDR3 DNA reads TGTGCCAGCAGTTTTCTCAATCAGCCCCAGAATTTT. Amino acids: CASSFLNQPQNF.

V and J are TRBV6-1 and TRBJ1-4; D is perhaps TRBD1 (6 bases). V dropped 6 bases and J dropped 7 bases, with 15 bases sitting between them. The CDR3 covers 14 residues. Looked up from germline, CDR1 is MNHNS and CDR2 is SASEGT. The CDR3 DNA reads TGTGCCAGCAGAGAACAGGGTCGGACTGAAAAACTGTTTTTT. Translating it yields CASREQGRTEKLFF.

The rearrangement uses TRBV4-2 and TRBJ1-2, with TRBD1 matching over 8 bases. Germline CDR1 and CDR2: LGHNA and YNFKEQ. This CDR3 contains 17 residues. The V segment lost 1 base and the J segment 4 bases; nucleotides outside the gene matches: 11. The CDR3 DNA is TGTGCCAGCAGCCAAGTATCGGCAGGGGGCGGGAGCTATGGCTACACCTTC. Encoded protein: CASSQVSAGGGSYGYTF.

The chain couples TRBV20-1 to TRBJ2-4; tentatively, D is TRBD2 (6 bases). This CDR3 has 14 residues. In germline, CDR1 is DFQATT, CDR2 SNEGSKA (reference sequence). With 1 base removed from V and 1 base from J, the gap between germline ends came to 8 bases. The CDR3 is CSARVADAKNIQYF. CDR3 in DNA: TGCAGTGCTAGAGTAGCGGATGCCAAAAACATTCAGTACTTC.